The 30 T cell receptor beta chains below were found in one sample sequenced in a study of blood T cell repertoires in COVID-19. Using immunoSEQ multiplex PCR, the repertoire was profiled, and TCRdb retains in-frame clones only, with some absent. The sample includes 130,000 or so clones, about 80% of them seen just once. Sequencing used peripheral blood. Receptors were obtained from a woman in her sixties with acute or convalescent COVID-19.

This sequence joins TRBV19 and TRBJ1-2; 9 bases match TRBD1. J was trimmed by 5 bases and V by 4 bases; bases with no gene match: 17. There are 18 residues in the CDR3. Germline CDR1 reads LNHDA; CDR2 reads SQIVND (reference sequence). The CDR3 protein is CASSNLKGTGGFGYGYTF. CDR3 nucleotides: TGTGCCAGTAGTAATTTGAAAGGTACAGGGGGCTTCGGATATGGCTACACCTTC.

The genes are TRBV12-3 or TRBV12-4 and TRBJ1-2; D remains unclear. CDR3 length: 12 amino acids. V dropped 2 bases and J dropped 6 bases, with 7 bases sitting between them. The CDR3: CASSLQLNGYTF. The CDR3 DNA is TGTGCCAGCAGTTTACAACTAAATGGCTACACCTTC.

This clone came up a few times. V is TRBV6-1 and J is TRBJ1-1; tentatively, D is TRBD1 (5 bases). This CDR3 is built from 13 residues. Per the germline V gene, CDR1 is MNHNS and CDR2 is SASEGT. V lost 2 bases, J lost 11 bases, and 15 bases lay in between. CDR3 nucleotide sequence: TGTGCCAGCAGTGAAATTAAAGGGGTTGGCGCTTTCTTT. Protein product: CASSEIKGVGAFF.

In its sample, this clone was seen a few times. CDR3 residues: CASSYSMGSGGYTF. In nucleotides, the CDR3 is TGTGCCAGCAGTTACTCAATGGGATCGGGGGGCTACACCTTC. The V gene is TRBV6-5, the J gene TRBJ1-2; D gene unclear. This CDR3 has 14 amino acids. Germline V lookup: CDR1 MNHEY, CDR2 SVGAGI. V lost 0 bases and J 8 bases, leaving 13 bases between the germline ends.

This chain connects TRBV13 to TRBJ2-3, with unresolved D. The CDR3 totals 12 residues. CDR1 is PRHDT and CDR2 is FYEKMQ in the germline V gene (reference sequence). V was pared by 6 bases and J by 4 bases, with 8 bases between. This CDR3 reads CASSIVSDTQYF. The CDR3 DNA is TGTGCCAGCAGTATCGTATCAGATACGCAGTATTTT.

The chain uses TRBV11-2 and TRBJ1-2, with a tentative D call TRBD1 (6 bases). From germline, CDR1 is SGHAT and CDR2 FQNNGV. Trimming removed 7 bases at V and 4 bases at J, with 10 bases between. The CDR3 loop spans 12 amino acids. The CDR3 protein is CASNRGGYGYTF. The CDR3 nucleotides read TGTGCCAGCAACAGAGGGGGCTATGGCTACACCTTC.

The chain recombines TRBV12-2 with TRBJ1-4. TRBV12-2 is a known pseudogene. There are 14 residues in the CDR3. The DNA of the CDR3 is TGTGCAAGTCGCCCCCCGCGGGGTAATGAAAAACTGTTTTTT. This encodes CASRPPRGNEKLFF.

This chain links TRBV7-2 with TRBJ2-1, with 10 bases fitting TRBD1. The V gene's germline CDR1 is SGHTA and CDR2 FQGNSA. The trim removed 1 base at V and 12 bases at J, leaving 3 bases unmatched. The CDR3 is made up of 13 amino acids. The CDR3 protein is CASSLDGDRGQFF. The DNA for the CDR3 is TGTGCCAGCAGCTTAGATGGGGACAGGGGGCAGTTCTTC. Combining the CDR3 with reference TRBV7-2 and TRBJ2-1 gives the whole variable domain GAGVSQSPSNKVTEKGKDVELRCDPISGHTALYWYRQSLGQGLEFLIYFQGNSAPDKSGLPSDRFSAERTGGSVSTLTIQRTQQEDSAVYLCASSLDGDRGQFFGPGTRLTVL.

The V and J genes are TRBV5-6 and TRBJ2-2; 9 bases are shared with TRBD1. The CDR3 covers 16 residues. Per germline, CDR1 SGHDT and CDR2 YYEEEE. The junction had 8 bases not matched to a gene; V was cut back by 4 bases and J by 4 bases. The chain's CDR3 is CASSRQGEEGTGELFF. The CDR3 coding sequence is TGTGCCAGCAGCCGACAGGGGGAGGAGGGCACCGGGGAGCTGTTTTTT.

The gene calls are TRBV28 and TRBJ1-1, with D uncertain. The CDR3 is 13 residues long. V was cut by 4 bases and J by 11 bases, with 17 bases left in between. Germline CDR1 is MDHEN and CDR2 is SYDVKM. CDR3 protein: CASSSGDVSEAFF. The CDR3 DNA follows: TGTGCCAGCAGTTCCGGGGATGTAAGCGAGGCTTTCTTT. The full variable domain, in which reference TRBV28 and TRBJ1-1 provide the parts outside the CDR3, is DVKVTQSSRYLVKRTGEKVFLECVQDMDHENMFWYRQDPGLGLRLIYFSYDVKMKEKGDIPEGYSVSREKKERFSLILESASTNQTSMYLCASSSGDVSEAFFGQGTRLTVV.

This clone has a handful of counts. The CDR3 DNA reads as TGTGCCAGCACACAGGGCGGGCAGCCCCAGCATTTT. As protein: CASTQGGQPQHF. The V gene is TRBV28, the J gene TRBJ1-5, with a possible D match to TRBD1 (6 bases). V dropped 7 bases and J dropped 7 bases, with 11 bases sitting between them. The CDR3 loop spans 12 amino acids. Germline CDR1 is MDHEN and CDR2 is SYDVKM. The complete variable domain, with remaining parts taken from reference TRBV28 and TRBJ1-5, reads DVKVTQSSRYLVKRTGEKVFLECVQDMDHENMFWYRQDPGLGLRLIYFSYDVKMKEKGDIPEGYSVSREKKERFSLILESASTNQTSMYLCASTQGGQPQHFGDGTRLSIL.

This sequence joins TRBV6-4 and TRBJ1-5, with D unclear. Trimming removed 2 bases at V and 1 base at J, with 6 bases between. The CDR3 covers 14 residues. The germline CDR1 and CDR2 sequences are MRHNA and SNTAGT. CDR3 nucleotide sequence: TGTGCCAGCAGTGACCTCAGGAGCAATCAGCCCCAGCATTTT. Translating it yields CASSDLRSNQPQHF.

This clone occurred a few times. The V gene is TRBV2, the J gene TRBJ1-2, with D perhaps TRBD1 (6 bases). V lost 1 base and J 4 bases, leaving 7 bases between the germline ends. The CDR3 is 13 residues long. Germline V CDR1 and CDR2: SNHLY, FYNNEI. The CDR3 coding sequence is TGTGCCAGCAGTGAAGAGGGGGTCTATGGCTACACCTTC. This codes for CASSEEGVYGYTF.

CDR3 DNA sequence: TGTGCCATCAGTGCATCGGGGGCCGGGGAGCTGTTTTTT. It codes for CAISASGAGELFF. The chain joins TRBV10-3 to TRBJ2-2, with TRBD2 as a possible D gene (6 bases). Germline V lookup: CDR1 ENHRY, CDR2 SYGVKD. The CDR3 totals 13 residues. V lost 4 bases, J lost 6 bases, and 9 bases lay in between.

The chain couples TRBV30 to TRBJ1-6; possibly TRBD1 for D (5 bases). Germline values: CDR1 GTSNPN, CDR2 SVGIG (reference sequence). Trimming took 5 bases from V and 8 from J, leaving 13 bases between them. The CDR3 consists of 13 residues. Here the CDR3 reads CAWGTGSHSPLHF. For the CDR3, the DNA is TGTGCCTGGGGCACAGGAAGCCATTCACCCCTCCACTTT. Variable domain in full (rest from reference TRBV30 and TRBJ1-6): SQTIHQWPATLVQPVGSPLSLECTVEGTSNPNLYWYRQAAGRGLQLLFYSVGIGQISSEVPQNLSASRPQDRQFILSSKKLLLSDSGFYLCAWGTGSHSPLHFGNGTRLTVT.

The count of this clone is one. The chain uses TRBV18 and TRBJ1-2; D gene unclear. This CDR3 spans 15 amino acids. Germline V gene data show CDR1 as KGHSH and CDR2 as LQKENI. V lost 2 bases, J lost 5 bases, and 15 bases lay in between. The CDR3, as DNA: TGTGCCAGCTCACCATGGCAGGATCCGCGTTATGGCTACACCTTC. This gives the protein CASSPWQDPRYGYTF.

This clone appeared a few times. The chain recombines TRBV24-1 with TRBJ1-1, with a weak D call TRBD1 (5 bases). The germline gives CDR1 KGHDR, CDR2 SFDVKD. The CDR3 has 17 residues. Trimming pared 3 bases from V and 5 bases from J, leaving 21 bases between. CDR3 loop: CATSDGRVSVKGTEAFF. The CDR3 coding sequence is TGTGCCACCAGTGATGGCAGGGTCTCCGTCAAGGGGACTGAAGCTTTCTTT.

The chain recombines TRBV5-4 with TRBJ1-4, with 9 positions matching TRBD1. The germline gives CDR1 SGHNT, CDR2 YYREEE (reference sequence). The CDR3 has 14 amino acids. The V gene end was trimmed by 4 bases and the J gene end by 8 bases; junction bases not matched to a gene: 6. CDR3 in DNA: TGTGCCAGCAGCAAGGGACAGGGAGGCGAAAAACTGTTTTTT. It encodes CASSKGQGGEKLFF.

This clone was observed once. The rearrangement links TRBV4-2 to TRBJ1-2; 10 nucleotides match TRBD1. Germline CDR1 LGHNA, CDR2 YNFKEQ. The junction had 8 bases not matched to a gene; V was cut back by 3 bases and J by 7 bases. The CDR3 runs to 15 residues. The CDR3 sequence is CASSQIRQGAPGYTF. As DNA, the CDR3 is TGTGCCAGCAGCCAGATCCGACAGGGGGCGCCTGGCTACACCTTC.

This chain links TRBV30 with TRBJ1-5; unclear D gene. Trimming shortened V by 5 bases and J by 0 bases, and 14 bases separated the two germline ends. CDR3 length equals 15 residues. Germline lookup yields CDR1 GTSNPN and CDR2 SVGIG (reference sequence). The CDR3 sequence is CAWSPRADSNQPQHF. The CDR3 DNA sequence: TGTGCCTGGTCTCCGCGGGCGGATAGCAATCAGCCCCAGCATTTT.

The chain employs TRBV5-4 and TRBJ2-7; D not resolved. Germline CDR1 is SGHNT and CDR2 is YYREEE (reference sequence). The ends were cut back, 0 bases at V and 6 bases at J, with 7 bases in the middle. The CDR3 covers 12 residues. CDR3: CASSLGSGEQYV. DNA of the CDR3: TGTGCCAGCAGCTTGGGATCGGGCGAGCAGTACGTC.

This clone was seen once. The rearrangement joins TRBV23-1 to TRBJ2-7; D possibly corresponds to TRBD1 (6 bases). TRBV23-1 is annotated as an ORF whose role is uncertain. Trimming left V 4 bases short and J 0 bases short, with 22 bases between. The CDR3 has 18 residues. CDR3 sequence (DNA): TGCGCCAGCAGTCCGGACAGTGTCTTTTCCTCAGCCTCCTACGAGCAGTACTTC. Protein sequence: CASSPDSVFSSASYEQYF.

The DNA for the CDR3 is TGTGCCAGTAAGGAGGATCTGAACACTGAAGCTTTCTTT. It yields the protein CASKEDLNTEAFF. The rearrangement uses TRBV19 and TRBJ1-1; unclear D gene. CDR1 LNHDA and CDR2 SQIVND come from the germline V gene (reference sequence). Deletions cut 7 bases from V and 0 bases from J, with 9 bases between. This CDR3 comprises 13 residues.

The V and J genes are TRBV15 and TRBJ1-6; TRBD1 matches 8 bases. The germline V gene encodes CDR1 LNHNV and CDR2 YYDKDF (reference sequence). V shed 6 bases, J shed 9 bases, and the junction held 7 bases outside the gene matches. The CDR3 has 14 residues. The CDR3 sequence: CATSWDRSSSPLHF. DNA of the CDR3: TGTGCCACCAGTTGGGACAGGTCAAGTTCACCCCTCCACTTT.

CDR3 nucleotides: TGTGCCAGCTCACCACCGGCCCGGAACACTGAAGCTTTCTTT. It specifies CASSPPARNTEAFF. The chain uses TRBV18 and TRBJ1-1; D unresolved. This CDR3 spans 14 amino acids. Germline assignment: CDR1 KGHSH and CDR2 LQKENI. Trimming cost V 0 bases and J 1 base, with 6 bases left between them.

J is TRBJ2-7 and V is TRBV6-6, with unresolved D. The CDR3 covers 13 residues. Trimming stripped 6 bases from V and 0 bases from J, with 9 bases between. Looked up from germline, CDR1 is MNHNY and CDR2 is SVGAGI (reference sequence). The CDR3 spells CASSPLSSYEQYF. The DNA for the CDR3 is TGTGCCAGCAGCCCGCTAAGCTCCTACGAGCAGTACTTC.

In this sample, this clone turned up once. The chain is built from TRBV5-4 and TRBJ1-2, with D perhaps TRBD1 (5 bases). Per the germline V gene, CDR1 is SGHNT and CDR2 is YYREEE (reference sequence). The CDR3 is 15 amino acids. Between the trimmed V and J ends, which lost 2 bases and 6 bases, there was a span of 17 bases. The CDR3 DNA reads as TGTGCCAGCAGCTTCGTATCCAAGGGGAGGGATGGCTACACCTTC. Protein product: CASSFVSKGRDGYTF.

The chain combines TRBV14 with TRBJ2-1; no clear D. V was cut by 10 bases and J by 2 bases, with 9 bases left in between. The CDR3 is 12 residues long. Germline-derived CDR1 and CDR2 are SGHDN and FVKESK. The CDR3 bases are TGTGCCACCTCAGACACCTACAATGAGCAGTTCTTC. It translates to CATSDTYNEQFF.

The J gene is TRBJ2-2, the V gene TRBV13, with D possibly matching TRBD1 (6 bases). This CDR3 region has 13 residues. Trimming stripped 5 bases from V and 6 bases from J, with 10 bases between. Germline assignment: CDR1 PRHDT and CDR2 FYEKMQ (reference sequence). The CDR3 sequence is CASSLRGAGELFF. CDR3 coding DNA: TGTGCCAGCAGCCTCAGGGGAGCCGGGGAGCTGTTTTTT.

In DNA form, the CDR3 reads TGTGCCAGTTCTGACAGGGTGAACACTGAAGCTTTCTTT. The encoded protein is CASSDRVNTEAFF. The chain couples TRBV19 to TRBJ1-1, with TRBD1 matching over 7 bases. Trimming removed 8 bases from V and 0 bases from J; junction bases left unmatched: 3. The CDR3 contains 13 residues. The germline V gene has CDR1 LNHDA and CDR2 SQIVND (reference sequence).